This entry concerns a single TCR beta chain. The source of the sample is a study of blood T cell repertoires in COVID-19. Per the original methods: Amplification of reference gene primers was used by the study to estimate nucleated cell counts. Assay: immunoSEQ multiplex PCR; the TCRdb copy retains only in-frame clones and omits some. Clonal size and the V and J genes are those of that table, whereas D and trimming came from the DNA. The sample includes tens of thousands of clones, roughly 87% of them seen just once. CDR3 length equals 14 residues. V gave up 5 bases and J gave up 4 bases, with 15 bases separating them. CDR1 is SNHLY and CDR2 is FYNNEI in the germline V gene. While infection was still active, Seattle patients were enrolled and then followed longitudinally.

This sequence joins TRBV2 and TRBJ2-7; D might be TRBD1 (5 bases). The source of this sequence is a man aged 50 to 60 with COVID-19, enrolled during active disease. Sequencing was carried out using peripheral blood. CDR3 sequence (DNA): TGTGCCAGCAGTTTTCTTGGACAAGCATACGAGCAGTACTTC. Translation: CASSFLGQAYEQYF.